Shown below are 19 T cell receptor beta chains from a single sample sequenced in a study of shared clonotypes between healthy human individuals. Assay used: immunoSEQ multiplex PCR; TCRdb lists only in-frame clones, some missing. Of about 480,000 clones in the sample, 75% to 85% were seen once. Sequencing was performed on PBMCs. Source of these receptors: a woman aged 40 to 55 in good health. Some clones in this sample may be carry-over from other donors' samples.

The chain is built from TRBV7-9 and TRBJ1-1, with a weak D call TRBD1 (5 bases). CDR1 is SEHNR, CDR2 FQNEAQ, per germline (reference sequence). The length of the CDR3 is 16 residues. Deletions cut 1 base from V and 0 bases from J, with 12 bases between. The DNA for the CDR3 is TGTGCCAGCAGCTTAGTGTCGGCAGGGCTGAACACTGAAGCTTTCTTT. Translation: CASSLVSAGLNTEAFF.

The J gene is TRBJ2-7, the V gene TRBV29-1; 9 nucleotides agree with TRBD2. After removal of 6 bases from V and 4 bases from J, the junction contained 7 bases not matched to a gene. The CDR3 runs to 13 residues. The germline gives CDR1 SQVTM, CDR2 ANQGSEA. The CDR3 region is CSVTGTSSYEQYF. CDR3 nucleotides: TGCAGCGTAACCGGGACTAGCAGTTACGAGCAGTACTTC.

This clone showed up just a few times. V usage is TRBV5-4 and J usage is TRBJ2-7; D remains ambiguous. This CDR3 is built from 15 residues. Trimming cost V 5 bases and J 2 bases, with 17 bases left between them. Per germline, CDR1 SGHNT and CDR2 YYREEE (reference sequence). For the CDR3, the DNA is TGTGCCAGCAGTCTCGATGGCCTGGAGACCTACGAGCAGTACTTC. Protein sequence: CASSLDGLETYEQYF.

The chain has TRBV10-1 and TRBJ2-1; 13 bases line up with TRBD2. The CDR3 length is 16 residues. Trimming took 2 bases from V and 8 from J; bases not matched to a gene: 6. The germline CDR1 and CDR2 sequences are WNHNN and SYGVQD (reference sequence). The DNA for the CDR3 is TGCGCCAGCAGTGAGACCGGGACTAGCGGGATATATGAGCAGTTCTTC. This encodes CASSETGTSGIYEQFF.

The chain is built from TRBV4-1 and TRBJ2-7; 9 bases fit TRBD1. The CDR3 is made up of 14 amino acids. Germline CDR1 MGHRA, CDR2 YSYEKL. V was clipped by 3 bases and J by 4 bases; unmatched bases: 4. CDR3 protein: CASSHRQGGYEQYF. CDR3 nucleotides: TGCGCCAGCAGCCACCGACAGGGGGGTTACGAGCAGTACTTC.

The chain recombines TRBV6-6 with TRBJ1-2; D possibly corresponds to TRBD1 (5 bases). There are 13 residues in the CDR3. CDR1 is MNHNY and CDR2 is SVGAGI in the germline V gene (reference sequence). Trimming took 3 bases from V and 4 from J, leaving 9 bases between them. Here the CDR3 DNA reads TGTGCCAGCAGTTATGCCGGGGGCTATGGCTACACCTTC. Protein product: CASSYAGGYGYTF.

The V call is TRBV5-1, the J call TRBJ2-6; possible D gene TRBD1, 6 bases. CDR3 length equals 14 residues. From germline, CDR1 is SGHRS and CDR2 YFSETQ. V shed 6 bases and J shed 9 bases, with 16 bases lying between them. DNA of the CDR3: TGCGCCAGCACAGACAGGAAACCGTACAACGTCCTGACTTTC. As protein: CASTDRKPYNVLTF.

The genes are TRBV7-8 and TRBJ2-1; the D is unclear. V lost 3 bases and J 7 bases, leaving 22 bases between the germline ends. CDR1 and CDR2 from the germline V gene are SGHVS and FQNEAQ. This CDR3 is 17 amino acids long. CDR3 nucleotide sequence: TGTGCCAGCAGCTTCCCCCCGTCGGGTCGAGGCTGGAATGAGCAGTTCTTC. Protein sequence: CASSFPPSGRGWNEQFF.

This clone was counted a single time. The chain is built from TRBV4-1 and TRBJ1-4, with 8 bases lining up with TRBD1. Trimming removed 6 bases from V and 2 bases from J; junction bases left unmatched: 5. The CDR3 runs 15 residues. Germline V CDR1 and CDR2: MGHRA, YSYEKL. In nucleotides, the CDR3 is TGCGCCAGCAGGGACCAGGGGGCGACTAATGAAAAACTGTTTTTT. Protein: CASRDQGATNEKLFF.

This chain links TRBV7-3 with TRBJ2-3, with 8 bases fitting TRBD2. Per germline, CDR1 SGHTA and CDR2 FQGTGA. The CDR3 runs to 15 residues. Losses at the gene ends were 5 bases for V and 5 bases for J; bases not matched to a gene: 9. The CDR3 DNA reads as TGTGCCAGCAGCCCATTAGCGGGAAGAGGAGATACGCAGTATTTT. It translates to CASSPLAGRGDTQYF.

The chain's CDR3 is CASSESDGHEQYF. The CDR3, as DNA: TGTGCCAGCAGTGAATCTGACGGCCACGAGCAGTACTTC. The J gene is TRBJ2-7, the V gene TRBV6-1; the D is unclear. The ends were cut back, 2 bases at V and 5 bases at J, with 10 bases in the middle. This CDR3 comprises 13 residues. Germline values: CDR1 MNHNS, CDR2 SASEGT.

The genes are TRBV10-1 and TRBJ1-1; TRBD1 aligns across 7 bases. The CDR3 is 14 amino acids. V lost 6 bases and J lost 1; bases outside the gene matches: 5. The germline gives CDR1 WNHNN, CDR2 SYGVQD (reference sequence). The CDR3 DNA sequence: TGCGCCAGCAGCGAACAGGGGCCGAACACTGAAGCTTTCTTT. This sequence encodes CASSEQGPNTEAFF.

The V call is TRBV4-1, the J call TRBJ1-1; D might be TRBD1 (5 bases). V lost 0 bases, J lost 5 bases, and 10 bases lay in between. The germline V gene has CDR1 MGHRA and CDR2 YSYEKL. The length of the CDR3 is 14 residues. This CDR3 is CASSQDRWGTEAFF. CDR3 in DNA: TGCGCCAGCAGCCAAGATAGATGGGGGACTGAAGCTTTCTTT.

The chain employs TRBV7-5 and TRBJ2-3; the table's TRBD1 call for D was not verified on the DNA. TRBV7-5 is classified as a pseudogene. This CDR3 is built from 15 residues. The CDR3 sequence is CVRSSDRAGTDTQYF. The CDR3 DNA reads TGTGTCAGAAGCTCGGACAGGGCCGGGACAGATACGCAGTATTTT.

This chain links TRBV9 with TRBJ2-2; D gene ambiguous. The V gene's germline CDR1 is SGDLS and CDR2 YYNGEE. V lost 3 bases, J lost 5 bases, and 8 bases lay in between. This CDR3 has 13 amino acids. CDR3 bases: TGTGCCAGCAGCGCCCCGAGGACCGGGGAGCTGTTTTTT. It specifies CASSAPRTGELFF.

The V call is TRBV5-1, the J call TRBJ2-1, with D unresolved. The length of the CDR3 is 14 residues. Germline-derived CDR1 and CDR2 are SGHRS and YFSETQ. V lost 2 bases and J 8 bases, leaving 14 bases between the germline ends. The CDR3 loop is CASSFLTGSDEQFF. In nucleotides, the CDR3 is TGCGCCAGCAGCTTTCTAACCGGCTCGGATGAGCAGTTCTTC.

V and J are TRBV18 and TRBJ2-6; D is perhaps TRBD1 (6 bases). The CDR3 extends over 17 amino acids. CDR1 is KGHSH, CDR2 LQKENI, per germline. V was clipped by 5 bases and J by 2 bases, with 16 bases between them. This CDR3 reads CASSTSVQGAGANVLTF. In DNA form, the CDR3 reads TGTGCCAGCTCAACGTCCGTACAGGGTGCTGGGGCCAACGTCCTGACTTTC.

The rearrangement joins TRBV4-2 to TRBJ1-1, with TRBD1 matching 7 bases. The CDR3 totals 15 residues. J gave up 4 bases and V 0 bases, and 5 bases lay outside the gene matches. The germline CDR1 and CDR2 sequences are LGHNA and YNFKEQ. CDR3 DNA sequence: TGTGCCAGCAGCCAAGACCCCCAGGGGGGCACTGAAGCTTTCTTT. Protein sequence: CASSQDPQGGTEAFF.

The CDR3 sequence is CASSPTGFNEQFF. DNA for the CDR3: TGTGCCAGCAGCCCGACCGGATTCAATGAGCAGTTCTTC. The chain has TRBV7-9 and TRBJ2-1, with D unresolved. Trimming shortened V by 5 bases and J by 6 bases, and 11 bases separated the two germline ends. The CDR3 has 13 residues. CDR1 is SEHNR and CDR2 is FQNEAQ in the germline V gene (reference sequence).